This TCR beta chain was sequenced in a study of blood T cell repertoires in COVID-19. At the level of the study: The origin of the acute and convalescent COVID-19 samples was the United States, Italy and Spain.

This clone was counted once. The table came from immunoSEQ multiplex PCR; TCRdb's copy has only in-frame clones and leaves some out. The sample has about 160,000 clones; 75% to 85% are singletons. After removal of 3 bases from V and 7 bases from J, the junction contained 4 bases not matched to a gene. The CDR3 totals 14 residues. Germline CDR1 reads LNHNV; CDR2 reads YYDKDF (reference sequence). Material: peripheral blood. This clonotype originated in a woman in her sixties or seventies with COVID-19, enrolled during active disease. The J gene is TRBJ1-2, the V gene TRBV15; the match to TRBD1 covers 11 bases. CDR3 bases: TGTGCCACCAGCAGGGGACAGGGGGAGCGTGGCTACACCTTC. Its protein is CATSRGQGERGYTF.